This T cell receptor (beta chain) emerged from a study of identical twins. V was clipped by 6 bases and J by 1 base; unmatched bases: 6. Germline CDR1 reads SGHRS; CDR2 reads YFSETQ. The CDR3 sequence is 14 residues long. TCRdb re-called the 5' RACE reads with MiXCR, one entry per CDR3 protein. The sample carries 1.5 million to 2 million distinct CDR3 sequences, about 32% recorded once. This TCR was recovered from a newborn girl in good health. The chain uses TRBV5-1 and TRBJ1-1, with TRBD1 matching 7 bases. Sequencing used cord blood. CDR3 sequence: CASTGYRGNTEAFF. The DNA for the CDR3 is TGCGCCAGCACCGGGTACAGGGGGAACACTGAAGCTTTCTTT.